This T cell receptor beta chain was identified during a study of blood T cell repertoires in COVID-19. The wider study: Samples of COVID-19 (acute and convalescent) were obtained from the United States, Italy and Spain. PBMCs, B-cell-depleted T cells, or T cells were the source of the cDNA or gDNA that made up the material.

How the authors handled the data: Counts of nucleated cells, estimated from reference gene primer amplification, were obtained. The table came from immunoSEQ multiplex PCR; TCRdb's copy has only in-frame clones and leaves some out. The V and J calls and clone size are taken from that table; D and trimming were inferred from the DNA. The sample yields some 88,000 clones, 85% to 90% seen once. Germline values: CDR1 SGHKS, CDR2 YYEKEE (reference sequence). V lost 1 base and J 10 bases, leaving 18 bases between the germline ends. The CDR3 totals 15 residues. The source material was peripheral blood. The clonotype originates from a woman in her 70s with acute or convalescent COVID-19. V is TRBV5-5 and J is TRBJ2-1, with D unclear. The CDR3 DNA sequence: TGTGCCAGCAGCTTGTTGTTTGGCTCCTTCGGGGAGCAGTTCTTC. This codes for CASSLLFGSFGEQFF.